The 13 T cell receptor beta chains below all came from one sample that was sequenced in a study of CD8 T cells in ankylosing spondylitis. The study, taken as a whole, reports: A TCR beta motif made of fewer than ten highly homologous variants seemed typical of ankylosing spondylitis blood.

What these receptors recognize is not known. Each CDR3 protein is one row after TCRdb ran MiXCR on the 5' RACE reads. The sample yields about 700,000 distinct CDR3 sequences, around 17% seen once. Sequencing was carried out using blood, either unsorted or a sorted T cell fraction (not recorded which). The receptors here all came from a male donor with ankylosing spondylitis.

This clonotype was observed many times. The chain uses TRBV5-1 and TRBJ2-5, with TRBD1 as a possible D gene (7 bases). V was pared by 4 bases and J by 5 bases, with 15 bases between. Germline V lookup: CDR1 SGHRS, CDR2 YFSETQ. The CDR3 has 14 amino acids. For the CDR3, the DNA is TGCGCCAGCAGCGGAGGGACAGTGAGGGAGACCCAGTACTTC. Translated: CASSGGTVRETQYF.

V and J are TRBV5-1 and TRBJ1-6, with D perhaps TRBD1 (5 bases). The V end was cut by 4 bases, the J end by 8 bases, with 13 bases between. CDR1 is SGHRS and CDR2 is YFSETQ in the germline V gene. The CDR3 runs to 14 residues. This CDR3 reads CASSQTALDSPLHF. For the CDR3, the DNA is TGCGCCAGCAGCCAGACAGCCCTGGATTCACCCCTCCACTTT.

The gene calls are TRBV11-2 and TRBJ2-1, with D uncertain. CDR1 and CDR2 from the germline V gene are SGHAT and FQNNGV. The CDR3 runs to 15 residues. Trimming removed 3 bases at V and 2 bases at J, with 11 bases between. The CDR3 reads CASSLWRDAYNEQFF. The CDR3 DNA reads as TGTGCCAGCAGCTTGTGGCGTGATGCCTACAATGAGCAGTTCTTC.

The chain carries TRBV27 and TRBJ2-1, with 7 positions matching TRBD2. J was trimmed by 2 bases and V by 4 bases; bases with no gene match: 8. Germline V gives CDR1 MNHEY, CDR2 SMNVEV (reference sequence). The CDR3 sequence is 16 residues long. The CDR3 DNA reads as TGTGCCAGCAGTTCCATAACTAGCGACCCCTACAATGAGCAGTTCTTC. Translated, it gives CASSSITSDPYNEQFF.

The V gene is TRBV29-1, the J gene TRBJ2-7, with a weak D call TRBD1 (6 bases). The CDR3 is 11 amino acids. V shed 7 bases and J shed 2 bases, with 9 bases lying between them. Looked up from germline, CDR1 is SQVTM and CDR2 is ANQGSEA. CDR3 sequence (DNA): TGCAGCGCCCGGGACACCTACGAGCAGTACTTC. Its translation is CSARDTYEQYF.

The chain recombines TRBV27 with TRBJ2-1; possibly TRBD2 for D (6 bases). Germline-derived CDR1 and CDR2 are MNHEY and SMNVEV (reference sequence). V dropped 7 bases and J dropped 2 bases, with 15 bases sitting between them. This CDR3 contains 15 residues. The CDR3 DNA reads TGTGCCAGCACCCCGGTCGGGACTCCCTACAATGAGCAGTTCTTC. Its protein product is CASTPVGTPYNEQFF.

This clonotype showed up just a few times. The chain couples TRBV29-1 to TRBJ1-1; D is perhaps TRBD1 (6 bases). The length of the CDR3 is 13 residues. The V and J ends lost 7 bases and 1 base respectively, with 13 bases between them. The V gene's germline CDR1 is SQVTM and CDR2 ANQGSEA. The CDR3 DNA follows: TGCAGCGCTCAGACAGGTTGGAACACTGAAGCTTTCTTT. This translates into CSAQTGWNTEAFF.

This clonotype was observed a handful of times. V usage is TRBV12-3 or TRBV12-4 and J usage is TRBJ2-1; 13 nucleotides match TRBD2. The CDR3 has 16 residues. V gave up 6 bases and J gave up 9 bases; unmatched junction bases: 11. CDR3 protein: CASRAAGLAGVFEQFF. The CDR3 coding sequence is TGTGCCAGCAGAGCCGCCGGACTAGCGGGAGTGTTTGAGCAGTTCTTC.

This clonotype has more than one count but fewer than ten. This rearrangement joins TRBV4-2 to TRBJ2-7; the match to TRBD2 covers 8 bases. The V and J ends lost 1 base and 2 bases, in that order; junction bases with no gene match: 7. There are 16 residues in the CDR3. The germline V gene has CDR1 LGHNA and CDR2 YNFKEQ. The CDR3 is CASSQVTTSGTYEQYF. The CDR3 region has the DNA TGTGCCAGCAGCCAAGTTACTACTAGCGGAACCTACGAGCAGTACTTC.

This clonotype has just a few counts. This chain uses TRBV29-1 with TRBJ2-6; no clear D gene. The CDR3 has 14 amino acids. Deletions cut 4 bases from V and 0 bases from J, with 7 bases between. Germline loops: CDR1 SQVTM, CDR2 ANQGSEA. This CDR3 is CSVGVDSGANVLTF. The CDR3 DNA sequence: TGCAGCGTTGGGGTGGACTCTGGGGCCAACGTCCTGACTTTC.

This clonotype was counted between two and nine times. This chain uses TRBV20-1 with TRBJ2-2; D is perhaps TRBD1 or TRBD2 (6 bases each). CDR3 size: 14 residues. Trimming removed 6 bases at V and 6 bases at J, with 17 bases between. Germline CDR1 and CDR2: DFQATT and SNEGSKA (reference sequence). In nucleotides, the CDR3 is TGCAGTGCCTCGCCGGGGGCGCGCCCCGGGGAGCTGTTTTTT. It yields the protein CSASPGARPGELFF.

In its sample, this clonotype was seen a few times. The V and J genes are TRBV12-3 or TRBV12-4 and TRBJ2-4; D is possibly TRBD2 (5 bases). Deletions cut 3 bases from V and 0 bases from J, with 12 bases between. This CDR3 spans 16 amino acids. The CDR3 nucleotides are TGTGCCAGCAGTTTTAACCCCGGGGTAGCCAAAAACATTCAGTACTTC. The encoded protein is CASSFNPGVAKNIQYF.

V usage is TRBV4-2 and J usage is TRBJ1-1; TRBD1 agrees at 7 bases. V lost 4 bases to trimming and J lost 3 bases; unmatched junction nucleotides: 5. The CDR3 is 14 amino acids. CDR1 is LGHNA, CDR2 YNFKEQ, per germline. The DNA for the CDR3 is TGTGCCAGCAGCCGAACAGGGGCGGACACTGAAGCTTTCTTT. Protein sequence: CASSRTGADTEAFF.